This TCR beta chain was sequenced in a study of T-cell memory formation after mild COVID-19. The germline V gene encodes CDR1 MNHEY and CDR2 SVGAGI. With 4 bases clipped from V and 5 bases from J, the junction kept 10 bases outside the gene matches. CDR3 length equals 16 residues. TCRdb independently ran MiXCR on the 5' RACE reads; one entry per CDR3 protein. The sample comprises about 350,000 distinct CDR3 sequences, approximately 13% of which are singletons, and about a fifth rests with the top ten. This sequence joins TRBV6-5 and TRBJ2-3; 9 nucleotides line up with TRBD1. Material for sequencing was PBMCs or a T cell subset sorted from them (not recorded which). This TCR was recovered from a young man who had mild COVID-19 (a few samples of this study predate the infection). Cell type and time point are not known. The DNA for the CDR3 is TGTGCCAGCAGTTCCACTCCGGGACAGGGTCAAGATACGCAGTATTTT. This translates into CASSSTPGQGQDTQYF.